What follows are 24 T cell receptor beta chains derived from one specimen sequenced in a study of T-cell memory formation after mild COVID-19 (dated by TCRdb to the early 2020s). Library construction relied on 5' RACE. Sequencing instrument: Illumina NovaSeq 6000. TCRdb trimmed public reads at Q25 via fastp, called clones via MiXCR and kept in-frame beta chains. Rows with one shared CDR3 protein collapse into an entry with the most common genes and DNA. In this sample the table shows 200,000 to 300,000 distinct CDR3 sequences, 15% to 20% of which occur a single time. The ten largest clonotypes hold approximately 20% of the sample. The sample consisted of PBMCs or a T cell subset sorted from them (not recorded which). The origin of the receptors is a man aged 18 to 29 who had mild COVID-19 (a few samples of this study predate the infection). The sample titles of this study are shuffled in the database, so cell type and time point are left out; the donor was told from shared clones.

This clonotype was seen a handful of times. V is TRBV6-4 and J is TRBJ2-7, with 10 bases lining up with TRBD2. V lost 7 bases to trimming and J lost 5 bases; unmatched junction nucleotides: 20. Per germline, CDR1 MRHNA and CDR2 SNTAGT. The CDR3 is made up of 18 amino acids. The CDR3 loop is CASKRLLAGAVGKNEQYV. CDR3 nucleotide sequence: TGTGCCAGCAAGCGGCTTCTAGCGGGGGCCGTAGGGAAGAACGAGCAGTACGTC.

There are many counts of this clonotype. The chain recombines TRBV6-6 with TRBJ2-5, with D unclear. The V gene's germline CDR1 is MNHNY and CDR2 SVGAGI (reference sequence). The V and J ends lost 2 bases and 2 bases respectively, with 9 bases between them. This CDR3 contains 14 residues. This chain's CDR3 is CASSYPDGQETQYF. In DNA form, the CDR3 reads TGTGCCAGCAGTTACCCCGATGGGCAAGAGACCCAGTACTTC.

This clonotype was observed a few times. In DNA, the CDR3 is TGCGCCAGCAGCTTGGGGGACAGGGTTGGAGAGACCCAGTACTTC. Its translation is CASSLGDRVGETQYF. The chain carries TRBV5-1 and TRBJ2-5; 9 bases are a match to TRBD1. The CDR3 has 15 residues. Unmatched junction bases numbered 4, after V lost 0 bases and J lost 4 bases. The V gene's germline CDR1 is SGHRS and CDR2 YFSETQ.

This clonotype was detected only a few times. V gene TRBV4-1 combines with J gene TRBJ2-2, with D unclear. V was shortened by 4 bases and J by 3 bases, with 9 bases between the two germline ends. This CDR3 is built from 14 residues. Germline values: CDR1 MGHRA, CDR2 YSYEKL. CDR3 region: CASSRKADTGELFF. The CDR3, as DNA: TGCGCCAGCAGCCGCAAGGCGGACACCGGGGAGCTGTTTTTT.

The chain is built from TRBV29-1 and TRBJ1-1; D gene unclear. Trimming pared 4 bases from V and 1 base from J, leaving 7 bases between. Germline assignment: CDR1 SQVTM and CDR2 ANQGSEA. The CDR3 extends over 12 amino acids. In nucleotides, the CDR3 is TGCAGCGTTGTTCGGCCGAACACTGAAGCTTTCTTT. The encoded protein is CSVVRPNTEAFF.

This chain connects TRBV24-1 to TRBJ2-2; the match to TRBD1 covers 7 bases. The CDR3 consists of 17 residues. Germline trimming cut 4 bases from V and 0 bases from J; bases unmatched to any gene: 7. Germline V CDR1 and CDR2: KGHDR, SFDVKD. The CDR3 DNA reads as TGTGCCACCAGTGAACTAGGGACAGCTGCGAACACCGGGGAGCTGTTTTTT. Translated: CATSELGTAANTGELFF.

This clonotype was observed a few times. The chain recombines TRBV20-1 with TRBJ2-7; TRBD1 is a possible D gene (5 bases). The V gene's germline CDR1 is DFQATT and CDR2 SNEGSKA (reference sequence). V was trimmed by 5 bases and J by 3 bases, leaving 20 bases between them. This CDR3 is built from 15 residues. The CDR3 DNA reads TGCAGTGCTGTAATCTTTCCGAAGGGGCGCTACGAGCAGTACTTC. This sequence encodes CSAVIFPKGRYEQYF.

This clonotype was seen ten or more times. The V call is TRBV20-1, the J call TRBJ2-1, with D perhaps given as TRBD1 or TRBD2 (6 bases each). Germline V gene data show CDR1 as DFQATT and CDR2 as SNEGSKA (reference sequence). The CDR3 is made up of 15 amino acids. V shed 1 base and J shed 2 bases, with 12 bases lying between them. Here the CDR3 reads CSARAEEGAYNEQFF. DNA for the CDR3: TGCAGTGCTAGAGCCGAGGAGGGGGCCTACAATGAGCAGTTCTTC.

The CDR3 DNA is TGTGCCAGCAGTTACTCGTTTCTAATGAACACTGAAGCTTTCTTT. Its translation: CASSYSFLMNTEAFF. The chain employs TRBV6-6 and TRBJ1-1; D unclear. The V end lost 0 bases, the J end lost 0 bases, and 8 bases lay between the germline ends. This CDR3 is 15 amino acids long. Looked up from germline, CDR1 is MNHNY and CDR2 is SVGAGI (reference sequence).

The rearrangement links TRBV12-3 or TRBV12-4 to TRBJ2-5; 8 bases agree with TRBD1. With 6 bases clipped from V and 5 bases from J, the junction kept 8 bases outside the gene matches. This CDR3 comprises 14 residues. The chain's CDR3 is CASSRPGGGETQYF. The DNA of the CDR3 is TGTGCCAGCAGCCGTCCAGGGGGCGGTGAGACCCAGTACTTC.

The J gene is TRBJ1-1, the V gene TRBV6-4; D might be TRBD1 (6 bases). Germline assignment: CDR1 MRHNA and CDR2 SNTAGT. The CDR3 extends over 15 amino acids. The V gene lost 2 bases and the J gene lost 5 bases, with 15 bases spanning the gap. The CDR3 protein is CASSDRPGQGTEAFF. CDR3 bases: TGTGCCAGCAGTGACCGCCCGGGTCAGGGGACTGAAGCTTTCTTT.

The chain recombines TRBV24-1 with TRBJ1-4; 11 bases agree with TRBD1. The ends lost 0 bases at V and 0 bases at J; junction bases unmatched: 8. This CDR3 is built from 20 residues. The germline V gene encodes CDR1 KGHDR and CDR2 SFDVKD. CDR3 sequence reads: CATSDLLRDRGFATNEKLFF. CDR3 nucleotide sequence: TGTGCCACCAGTGATTTGCTCAGGGACAGGGGGTTTGCAACTAATGAAAAACTGTTTTTT.

This clonotype was observed a handful of times. The CDR3 nucleotides are TGTGCCAGCAGTGAAGTGCTAGATACGCAGTATTTT. This gives the protein CASSEVLDTQYF. The chain carries TRBV2 and TRBJ2-3; no definite D call. Germline lookup yields CDR1 SNHLY and CDR2 FYNNEI. V lost 1 base to trimming and J lost 5 bases, with 4 bases between them. The CDR3 totals 12 residues.

J is TRBJ1-4 and V is TRBV6-1, with 9 bases that match TRBD1. J was trimmed by 5 bases and V by 3 bases; bases with no gene match: 4. This CDR3 spans 15 amino acids. Germline-derived CDR1 and CDR2 are MNHNS and SASEGT. In DNA form, the CDR3 reads TGTGCCAGCAGTGACCCGGGACAGGGCAATGAAAAACTGTTTTTT. Its translation: CASSDPGQGNEKLFF.

Turning to this clonotype: Compared with germline, one end of the junction differs, possibly owing to a read error. This sequence joins TRBV4-3 and TRBJ1-2; D is perhaps TRBD1 (6 bases). Germline lookup yields CDR1 LGHNA and CDR2 YSLEER. The CDR3 length is 13 residues. In DNA, the CDR3 is TGCGACAGCAGCCAAGAGGGGGATGGTGGCTACACCTTC. Protein: CDSSQEGDGGYTF.

The chain carries TRBV12-3 or TRBV12-4 and TRBJ1-1, with TRBD1 as a possible D gene (6 bases). The CDR3 has 14 amino acids. V lost 8 bases to trimming and J lost 2 bases, with 15 bases between them. CDR3 in DNA: TGTGCCAGCTGGAGGCCAGGGGCAAACACTGAAGCTTTCTTT. Residues: CASWRPGANTEAFF.

Many counts were recorded for this clonotype. This chain uses TRBV6-6 with TRBJ2-3, with 7 bases identical to TRBD2. The trim removed 7 bases at V and 7 bases at J, leaving 11 bases unmatched. Looked up from germline, CDR1 is MNHNY and CDR2 is SVGAGI (reference sequence). This CDR3 is built from 14 residues. The CDR3 bases are TGTGCCAGCATCCAAGGACTAGAGAGAAATACGCAGTATTTT. The encoded protein is CASIQGLERNTQYF.

This clonotype was counted at least ten times. V usage is TRBV5-1 and J usage is TRBJ1-1; D not resolved. The CDR3 has 14 residues. Germline CDR1 and CDR2: SGHRS and YFSETQ. V lost 1 base to trimming and J lost 1 base, with 8 bases between them. In DNA, the CDR3 is TGCGCCAGCAGCTTGTTCGACCCGAACACTGAAGCTTTCTTT. It is translated as CASSLFDPNTEAFF.

At least ten counts were recorded for this clonotype. The V call is TRBV5-1, the J call TRBJ2-1; D gene unclear. Looked up from germline, CDR1 is SGHRS and CDR2 is YFSETQ. There are 14 residues in the CDR3. Trimming took 0 bases from V and 3 from J, leaving 7 bases between them. In DNA, the CDR3 is TGCGCCAGCAGCTTGGGTTCTTTCTACAATGAGCAGTTCTTC. It codes for CASSLGSFYNEQFF.

V and J are TRBV7-2 and TRBJ2-5; 9 bases align to TRBD1. Germline-derived CDR1 and CDR2 are SGHTA and FQGNSA. V gave up 4 bases and J gave up 0 bases; unmatched junction bases: 6. The CDR3 spans 16 residues. The CDR3 reads CASSWGQGRYQETQYF. The CDR3, as DNA: TGTGCCAGCAGCTGGGGACAGGGCAGGTACCAAGAGACCCAGTACTTC.

The sample holds a few counts of this clonotype. The chain couples TRBV5-1 to TRBJ2-1, with D possibly being TRBD2 (5 bases). CDR3 length equals 14 residues. V was pared by 0 bases and J by 6 bases, with 10 bases between. From germline, CDR1 is SGHRS and CDR2 YFSETQ. The CDR3 DNA follows: TGCGCCAGCAGCTTGGAGGGCGGGCTCAATGAGCAGTTCTTC. It is translated as CASSLEGGLNEQFF.

This clonotype was counted between two and nine times. This sequence joins TRBV6-5 and TRBJ1-5; D uncertain. Between the trimmed V and J ends, which lost 4 bases and 0 bases, there was a span of 4 bases. The germline gives CDR1 MNHEY, CDR2 SVGAGI. This CDR3 spans 13 amino acids. The CDR3 nucleotides read TGTGCCAGCAGTTTCACTAGCAATCAGCCCCAGCATTTT. Translated, it gives CASSFTSNQPQHF.

The V call is TRBV25-1, the J call TRBJ1-2; 7 nucleotides line up with TRBD1. The ends lost 4 bases at V and 5 bases at J; junction bases unmatched: 1. Germline CDR1 reads MGHDK; CDR2 reads SYGVNS. The CDR3 contains 12 residues. The CDR3 spells CASSGDRYGYTF. CDR3 coding DNA: TGTGCCAGCAGTGGGGACAGATATGGCTACACCTTC.

This clonotype has at least ten counts. This chain uses TRBV7-2 with TRBJ1-3, with D tentatively TRBD1 (5 bases). Deletions cut 5 bases from V and 1 base from J, with 15 bases between. This CDR3 comprises 16 residues. The germline CDR1 and CDR2 sequences are SGHTA and FQGNSA. In DNA, the CDR3 is TGTGCCAGCAGCCAAAGCACCGCAGGGTCTGGAAACACCATATATTTT. Its translation is CASSQSTAGSGNTIYF.